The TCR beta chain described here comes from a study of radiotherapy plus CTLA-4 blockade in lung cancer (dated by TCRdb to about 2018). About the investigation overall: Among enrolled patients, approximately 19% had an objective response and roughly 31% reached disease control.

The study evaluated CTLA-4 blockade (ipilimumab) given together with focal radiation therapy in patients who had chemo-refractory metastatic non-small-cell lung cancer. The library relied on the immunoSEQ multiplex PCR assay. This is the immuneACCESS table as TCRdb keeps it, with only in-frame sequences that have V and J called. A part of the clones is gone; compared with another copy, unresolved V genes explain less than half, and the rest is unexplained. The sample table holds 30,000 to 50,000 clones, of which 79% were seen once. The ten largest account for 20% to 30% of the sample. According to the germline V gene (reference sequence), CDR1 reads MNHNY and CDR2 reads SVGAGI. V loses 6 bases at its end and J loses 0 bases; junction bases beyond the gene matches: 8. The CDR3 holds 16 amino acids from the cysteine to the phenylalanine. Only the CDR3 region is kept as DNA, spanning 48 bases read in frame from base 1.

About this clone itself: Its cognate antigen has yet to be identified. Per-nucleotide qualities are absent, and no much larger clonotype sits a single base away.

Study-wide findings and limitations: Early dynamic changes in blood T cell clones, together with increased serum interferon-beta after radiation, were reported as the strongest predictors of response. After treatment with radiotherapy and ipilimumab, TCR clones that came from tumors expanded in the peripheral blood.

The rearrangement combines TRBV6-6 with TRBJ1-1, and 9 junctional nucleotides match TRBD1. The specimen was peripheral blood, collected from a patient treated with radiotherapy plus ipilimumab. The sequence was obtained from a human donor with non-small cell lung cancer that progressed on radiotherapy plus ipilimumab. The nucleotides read TGTGCCAGCAGCCTGGACAGGGGAAACATGAACACTGAAGCTTTCTTT. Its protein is CASSLDRGNMNTEAFF.